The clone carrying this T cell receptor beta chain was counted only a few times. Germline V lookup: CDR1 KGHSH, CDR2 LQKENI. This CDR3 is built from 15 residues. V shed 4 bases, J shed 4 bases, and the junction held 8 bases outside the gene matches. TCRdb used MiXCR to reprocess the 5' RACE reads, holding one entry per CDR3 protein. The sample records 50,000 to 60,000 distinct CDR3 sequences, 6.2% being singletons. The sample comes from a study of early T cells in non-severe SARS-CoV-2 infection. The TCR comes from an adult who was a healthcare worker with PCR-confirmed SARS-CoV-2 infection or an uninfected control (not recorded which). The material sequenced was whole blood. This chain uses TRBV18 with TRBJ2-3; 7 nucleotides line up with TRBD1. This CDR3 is CASSLSPGQADTQYF. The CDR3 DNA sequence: TGTGCCAGCTCACTTTCTCCTGGACAGGCAGATACGCAGTATTTT.